Each of the 9 T cell receptor beta chains below was sequenced from the same sample in a study of type 1 regulatory T cells. Their cognate antigens are unknown. TCRdb recomputed calls from the reads with MiXCR, one row per CDR3 protein. The sample lists 13,000 to 15,000 distinct CDR3 sequences; roughly 15% were seen once. Source material: cultured T cells, either the whole culture or a sorted T cell fraction (not recorded which). Receptor source: a human donor in good health.

V gene TRBV6-5 combines with J gene TRBJ2-3; no clear D gene. Germline CDR1 is MNHEY and CDR2 is SVGAGI. V was pared by 4 bases and J by 9 bases, with 11 bases between. The CDR3 is 12 residues long. CDR3 amino acids: CASSSQLGTQYF. The CDR3 DNA is TGTGCCAGCAGTTCTCAATTAGGGACGCAGTATTTT.

This clonotype was observed at least ten times. This chain uses TRBV5-1 with TRBJ2-3; 7 nucleotides match TRBD2. Germline V CDR1 and CDR2: SGHRS, YFSETQ. V trimming: 4 bases; J trimming: 2 bases; junction bases outside the gene matches: 10. The CDR3 extends over 16 amino acids. The CDR3 sequence is CASSQNPGTTTDTQYF. CDR3 DNA: TGCGCCAGCAGCCAAAACCCCGGGACTACCACAGATACGCAGTATTTT.

In this sample, this clonotype turned up many times. The chain joins TRBV20-1 to TRBJ1-1; maybe TRBD1 (6 bases). The CDR3 totals 13 residues. The ends were cut back, 8 bases at V and 8 bases at J, with 21 bases in the middle. Germline loops: CDR1 DFQATT, CDR2 SNEGSKA (reference sequence). The chain's CDR3 is CSSPSGQAQEAFF. As DNA, the CDR3 is TGCAGTTCCCCTTCGGGACAAGCCCAAGAAGCTTTCTTT.

This clonotype has a count of ten or more. The chain is built from TRBV5-1 and TRBJ2-7; unclear D gene. The germline CDR1 and CDR2 sequences are SGHRS and YFSETQ. V shed 0 bases and J shed 4 bases, with 20 bases lying between them. CDR3 size: 17 residues. This CDR3 is CASSLAELGRPAYEQYF. CDR3 nucleotides: TGCGCCAGCAGCTTGGCCGAGTTGGGCCGACCAGCGTACGAGCAGTACTTC.

This clonotype came up a few times. The chain couples TRBV7-3 to TRBJ1-6, with D unclear. CDR3 size: 15 residues. Germline V CDR1 and CDR2: SGHTA, FQGTGA. Deletions cut 5 bases from V and 6 bases from J, with 14 bases between. This chain's CDR3 is CASSLFGPGNSPLHF. As DNA, the CDR3 is TGTGCCAGCAGCCTATTTGGTCCGGGTAATTCACCCCTCCACTTT. Full variable domain (remainder filled in from reference TRBV7-3 and TRBJ1-6): GAGVSQTPSNKVTEKGKYVELRCDPISGHTALYWYRQSLGQGPEFLIYFQGTGAADDSGLPNDRFFAVRPEGSVSTLKIQRTERGDSAVYLCASSLFGPGNSPLHFGNGTRLTVT.

This clonotype was counted many times. J is TRBJ2-2 and V is TRBV6-1; D call uncertain. Trimming stripped 3 bases from V and 4 bases from J, with 6 bases between. The V gene's germline CDR1 is MNHNS and CDR2 SASEGT. This CDR3 is 13 amino acids long. CDR3 sequence (DNA): TGTGCCAGCAGTGACCCCGGCACCGGGGAGCTGTTTTTT. Protein product: CASSDPGTGELFF.

In this sample, this clonotype is medium-sized. The chain combines TRBV29-1 with TRBJ1-5, with D perhaps TRBD1 (5 bases). V lost 6 bases to trimming and J lost 0 bases, with 15 bases between them. CDR1 is SQVTM and CDR2 is ANQGSEA in the germline V gene. CDR3 size: 15 residues. Here the CDR3 reads CSVPRQTNSNQPQHF. The CDR3 DNA reads TGCAGCGTCCCCAGACAGACTAATAGCAATCAGCCCCAGCATTTT.

This clonotype was recorded many times. The chain links TRBV10-3 to TRBJ2-1; D not certain. The V end lost 4 bases, the J end lost 7 bases, and 11 bases lay between the germline ends. The CDR3 has 13 residues. Germline V gives CDR1 ENHRY, CDR2 SYGVKD. The CDR3 DNA follows: TGTGCCATCAGTGGTCCTTCTTGGAATGAGCAGTTCTTC. This translates into CAISGPSWNEQFF.

This clonotype appeared many times. The chain employs TRBV28 and TRBJ1-4; tentative D call: TRBD1 (5 bases). CDR1 and CDR2 from the germline V gene are MDHEN and SYDVKM. V lost 7 bases, J lost 4 bases, and 10 bases lay in between. The CDR3 sequence is 13 residues long. This CDR3 reads CASIRGLNEKLFF. CDR3 coding DNA: TGTGCCAGCATAAGGGGTCTTAATGAAAAACTGTTTTTT.